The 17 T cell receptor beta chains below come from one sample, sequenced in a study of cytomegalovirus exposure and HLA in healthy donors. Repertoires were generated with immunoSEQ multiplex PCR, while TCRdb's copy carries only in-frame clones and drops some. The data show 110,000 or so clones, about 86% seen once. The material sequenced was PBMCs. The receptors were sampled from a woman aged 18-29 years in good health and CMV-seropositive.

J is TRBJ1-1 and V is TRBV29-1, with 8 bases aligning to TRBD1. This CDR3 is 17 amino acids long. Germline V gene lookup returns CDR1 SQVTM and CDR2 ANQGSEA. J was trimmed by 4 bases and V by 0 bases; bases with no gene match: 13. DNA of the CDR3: TGCAGCGTTGAAGACCTCGGACAGGGCCCTGGGAGCACTGAAGCTTTCTTT. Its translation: CSVEDLGQGPGSTEAFF.

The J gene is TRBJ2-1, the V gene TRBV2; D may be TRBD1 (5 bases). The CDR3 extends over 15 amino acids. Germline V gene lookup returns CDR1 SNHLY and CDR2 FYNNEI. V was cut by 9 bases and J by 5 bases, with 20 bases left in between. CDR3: CASDFRVLRDNEQFF. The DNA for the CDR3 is TGTGCCAGTGACTTCAGGGTATTACGGGACAATGAGCAGTTCTTC.

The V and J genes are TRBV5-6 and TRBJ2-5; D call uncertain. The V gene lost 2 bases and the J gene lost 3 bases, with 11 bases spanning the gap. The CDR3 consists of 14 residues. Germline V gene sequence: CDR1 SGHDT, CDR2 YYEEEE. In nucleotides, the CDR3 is TGTGCCAGCAGCTTCAGGCCGCGAGAAGAGACCCAGTACTTC. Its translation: CASSFRPREETQYF.

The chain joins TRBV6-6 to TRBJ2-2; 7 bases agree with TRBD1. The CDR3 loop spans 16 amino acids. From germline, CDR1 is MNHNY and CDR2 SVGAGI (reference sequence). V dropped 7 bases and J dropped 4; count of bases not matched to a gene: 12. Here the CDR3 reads CASTPAGTVITGELFF. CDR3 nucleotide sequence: TGTGCCAGCACCCCCGCCGGGACAGTGATCACCGGGGAGCTGTTTTTT.

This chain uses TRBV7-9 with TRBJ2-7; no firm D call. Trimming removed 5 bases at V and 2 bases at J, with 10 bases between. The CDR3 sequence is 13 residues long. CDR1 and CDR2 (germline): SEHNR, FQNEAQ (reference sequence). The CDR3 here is CASSPWATYEQYF. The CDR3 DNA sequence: TGTGCCAGCAGCCCATGGGCCACCTACGAGCAGTACTTC.

The CDR3 nucleotides read TGTGCCAGCAGCTGGGGGGGGGAGAATGAGCAGTTCTTC. Translated, it gives CASSWGGENEQFF. This chain connects TRBV7-6 to TRBJ2-1, with 7 bases matching TRBD2. With V trimmed by 4 bases and J by 7 bases, 4 bases remained unmatched. The CDR3 spans 13 residues. The V gene's germline CDR1 is SGHVS and CDR2 FNYEAQ. Complete variable domain (other parts from reference TRBV7-6 and TRBJ2-1): GAGVSQSPRYKVTKRGQDVALRCDPISGHVSLYWYRQALGQGPEFLTYFNYEAQQDKSGLPNDRFSAERPEGSISTLTIQRTEQRDSAMYRCASSWGGENEQFFGPGTRLTVL.

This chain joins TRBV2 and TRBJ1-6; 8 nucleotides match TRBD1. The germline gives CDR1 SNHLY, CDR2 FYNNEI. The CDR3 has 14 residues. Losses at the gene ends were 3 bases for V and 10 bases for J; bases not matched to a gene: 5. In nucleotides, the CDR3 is TGTGCCAGCAGTGACCGGACAGGGCCCTCACCCCTCCACTTT. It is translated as CASSDRTGPSPLHF. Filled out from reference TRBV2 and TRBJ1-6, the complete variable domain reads EPEVTQTPSHQVTQMGQEVILRCVPISNHLYFYWYRQILGQKVEFLVSFYNNEISEKSEIFDDQFSVERPDGSNFTLKIRSTKLEDSAMYFCASSDRTGPSPLHFGNGTRLTVT.

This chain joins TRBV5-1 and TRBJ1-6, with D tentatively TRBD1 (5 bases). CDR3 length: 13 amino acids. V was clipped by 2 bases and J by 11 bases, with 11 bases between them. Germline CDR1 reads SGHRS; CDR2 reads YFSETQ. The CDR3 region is CASSLSGFTPLHF. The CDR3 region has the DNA TGCGCCAGCAGCTTATCAGGGTTCACACCCCTCCACTTT.

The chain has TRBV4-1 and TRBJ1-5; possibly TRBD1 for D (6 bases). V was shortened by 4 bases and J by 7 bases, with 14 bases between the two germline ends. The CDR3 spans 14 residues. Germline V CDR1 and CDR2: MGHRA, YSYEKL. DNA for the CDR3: TGCGCCAGCAGCCGAACAGGGTTCGGACAGCCCCAGCATTTT. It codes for CASSRTGFGQPQHF.

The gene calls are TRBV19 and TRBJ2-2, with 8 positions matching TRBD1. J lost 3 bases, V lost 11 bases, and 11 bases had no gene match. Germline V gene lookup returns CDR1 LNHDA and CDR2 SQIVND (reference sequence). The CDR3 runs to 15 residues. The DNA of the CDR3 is TGTGCCTCAGTACAGGGGGTCGTGGACACCGGGGAGCTGTTTTTT. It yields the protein CASVQGVVDTGELFF.

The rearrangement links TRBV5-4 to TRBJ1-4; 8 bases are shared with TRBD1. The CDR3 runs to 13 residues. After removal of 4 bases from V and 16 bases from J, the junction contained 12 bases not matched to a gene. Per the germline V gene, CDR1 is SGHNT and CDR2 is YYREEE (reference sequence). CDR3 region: CASSADRDNTRFF. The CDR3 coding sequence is TGTGCCAGCAGCGCGGACAGGGATAATACGCGGTTTTTT. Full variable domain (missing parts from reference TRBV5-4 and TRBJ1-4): ETGVTQSPTHLIKTRGQQVTLRCSSQSGHNTVSWYQQALGQGPQFIFQYYREEENGRGNFPPRFSGLQFPNYSSELNVNALELDDSALYLCASSADRDNTRFFGSGTQLSVL.

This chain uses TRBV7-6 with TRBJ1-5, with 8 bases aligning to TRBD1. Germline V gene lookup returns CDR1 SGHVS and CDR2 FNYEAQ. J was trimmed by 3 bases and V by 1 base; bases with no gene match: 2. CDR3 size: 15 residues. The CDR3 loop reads CASSLGTGHNQPQHF. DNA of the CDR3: TGTGCCAGCAGCTTAGGGACAGGGCACAATCAGCCCCAGCATTTT.

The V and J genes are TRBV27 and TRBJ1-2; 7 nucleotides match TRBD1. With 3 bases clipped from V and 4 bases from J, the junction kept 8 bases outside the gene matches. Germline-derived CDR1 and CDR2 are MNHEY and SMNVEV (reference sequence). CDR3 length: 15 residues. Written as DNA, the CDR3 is TGTGCCAGCAGTTTGACAGGGAATAGCGGCTATGGCTACACCTTC. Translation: CASSLTGNSGYGYTF.

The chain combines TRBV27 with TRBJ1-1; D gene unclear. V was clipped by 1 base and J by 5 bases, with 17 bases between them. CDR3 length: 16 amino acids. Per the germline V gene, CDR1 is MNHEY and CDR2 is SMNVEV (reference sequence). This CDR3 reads CASSLYARWAGTEAFF. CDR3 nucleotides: TGTGCCAGCAGTTTATATGCTCGGTGGGCCGGTACTGAAGCTTTCTTT.

The CDR3 is CAISETGRSGANVLTF. The CDR3 DNA is TGTGCCATCAGTGAGACAGGCCGCTCTGGGGCCAACGTCCTGACTTTC. The V gene is TRBV10-3, the J gene TRBJ2-6; D perhaps matches TRBD1 (5 bases). Germline V CDR1 and CDR2: ENHRY, SYGVKD. The CDR3 length is 16 residues. V was shortened by 2 bases and J by 0 bases, with 8 bases between the two germline ends.

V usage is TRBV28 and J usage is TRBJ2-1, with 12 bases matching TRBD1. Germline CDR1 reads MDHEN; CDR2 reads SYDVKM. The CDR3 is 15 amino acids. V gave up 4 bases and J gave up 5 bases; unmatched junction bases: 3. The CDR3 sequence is CASSSGTGGHNEQFF. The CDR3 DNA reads TGTGCCAGCAGTTCCGGGACAGGGGGCCACAATGAGCAGTTCTTC.

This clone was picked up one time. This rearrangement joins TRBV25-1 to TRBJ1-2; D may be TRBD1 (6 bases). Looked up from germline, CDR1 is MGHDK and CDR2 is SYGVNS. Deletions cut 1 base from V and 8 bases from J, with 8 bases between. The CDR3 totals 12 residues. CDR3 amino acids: CASSESGGGYTF. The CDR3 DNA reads TGTGCCAGCAGTGAATCGGGGGGCGGCTACACCTTC.